This TCR beta chain originates from a study of cytomegalovirus exposure and HLA in healthy donors. This CDR3 is 14 amino acids long. Trimming shortened V by 1 base and J by 2 bases, and 7 bases separated the two germline ends. Germline CDR1 reads LGHNA; CDR2 reads YNFKEQ. Whole-study results and caveats: Later analysis placed DRB1 highest and HLA-C lowest in TCR association rates, which differed by HLA locus.

Notes on this clone: The antigen is unknown.

The primer mix had 60 Vbeta and 13 Jbeta primers. Libraries were prepared by immunoSEQ multiplex PCR; TCRdb keeps only in-frame clonotypes and omits some of them. The sample has under 200,000 clones, 60% to 80% seen once. This chain links TRBV4-2 with TRBJ2-3; no definite D call. What was sequenced was PBMCs. The clonotype was recovered from a male donor in good health and CMV-seronegative. CDR3 sequence: CASSQVAHTDTQYF. CDR3 bases: TGTGCCAGCAGCCAAGTGGCACACACAGATACGCAGTATTTT.